Sequencing of this TCR beta chain was carried out in a study of cytomegalovirus exposure and HLA in healthy donors. Across the whole study: The same platform was used for the 110 or so validation repertoires as for the 666 first-cohort repertoires, as reported in a later analysis.

The V gene's germline CDR1 is SGHDT and CDR2 YYEEEE. This CDR3 has 15 amino acids. The V segment lost 4 bases and the J segment 8 bases; nucleotides outside the gene matches: 9. Here immunoSEQ multiplex PCR was the method, and the copy in TCRdb shows in-frame clones only, minus some. The sample carries some 110,000 clones, approximately 94% recorded once. It was the approximately 110-subject validation cohort, separate from the roughly 700-subject first cohort, to which the donors belonged. This receptor was obtained from a woman between 18 and 29 years old in good health and CMV-seronegative. Sequenced input: PBMCs. The J gene is TRBJ1-3, the V gene TRBV5-6, with 10 positions matching TRBD1. For the CDR3, the DNA is TGTGCCAGCAGCACACGACAGGGGGCTACAGACACCATATATTTT. Its protein product is CASSTRQGATDTIYF.